This note documents a single TCR beta chain sequence. This sample was taken from a study of patients and donors after allogeneic stem cell transplantation. This CDR3 is 15 amino acids long. With V trimmed by 5 bases and J by 0 bases, 9 bases remained unmatched. Germline lookup yields CDR1 DFQATT and CDR2 SNEGSKA (reference sequence). Each CDR3 protein is one row after TCRdb ran MiXCR on the RT-PCR reads. The sample carries approximately 220,000 distinct CDR3 sequences, more than 35% recorded once. The specimen sequenced was blood, either unsorted or a sorted T cell fraction (not recorded which). The chain recombines TRBV20-1 with TRBJ2-7; TRBD2 agrees at 8 bases. The sequence derives from a human donor who was either an allogeneic HSCT recipient or a stem cell or donor lymphocyte infusion donor (not recorded which). It is not recorded whose cells these are; they may come from a transplant donor. CDR3 nucleotides: TGCAGTGCTGGACCCGTAGCGGGGCTCTCCTACGAGCAGTACTTC. Protein sequence: CSAGPVAGLSYEQYF.